This T cell receptor beta chain comes out of a study of shared clonotypes between healthy human individuals. Study-wide context: Donors had three CD4 naive, three CD4 memory, two CD8 naive and one CD8 memory plate apiece.

The CDR3 is 15 amino acids. V trimming: 0 bases; J trimming: 5 bases; junction bases outside the gene matches: 4. The repertoire was sequenced with immunoSEQ multiplex PCR; TCRdb's copy has only in-frame clones and lacks some. This sample carries over 950,000 clones, about 72% of them seen once, and the ten largest clones take roughly 0.9%. This clone was observed a few times. Specimen: memory CD4+ T cells from PBMCs. Described subset: CD45RA-negative fraction. The receptor's source is a man between 18 and 35 years old in good health. Some clones in this sample may be carry-over from other donors' samples. This chain joins TRBV23-1 and TRBJ1-2; 9 bases align to TRBD1. TRBV23-1 is an ORF, with its function uncertain. The CDR3: CASSQSRDREYGYTF. The CDR3 bases are TGCGCCAGCAGTCAATCGAGGGACAGGGAGTATGGCTACACCTTC.